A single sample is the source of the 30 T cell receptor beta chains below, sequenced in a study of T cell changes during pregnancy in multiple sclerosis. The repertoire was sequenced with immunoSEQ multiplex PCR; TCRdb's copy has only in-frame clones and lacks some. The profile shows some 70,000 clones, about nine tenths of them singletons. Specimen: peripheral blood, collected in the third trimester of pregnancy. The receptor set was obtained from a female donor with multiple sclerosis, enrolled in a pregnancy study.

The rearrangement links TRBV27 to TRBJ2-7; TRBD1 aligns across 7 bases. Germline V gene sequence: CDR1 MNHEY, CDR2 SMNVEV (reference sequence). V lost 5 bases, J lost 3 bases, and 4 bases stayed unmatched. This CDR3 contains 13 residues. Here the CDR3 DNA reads TGTGCCAGCAGTACGACAGGGAGCTACGAGCAGTACTTC. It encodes CASSTTGSYEQYF.

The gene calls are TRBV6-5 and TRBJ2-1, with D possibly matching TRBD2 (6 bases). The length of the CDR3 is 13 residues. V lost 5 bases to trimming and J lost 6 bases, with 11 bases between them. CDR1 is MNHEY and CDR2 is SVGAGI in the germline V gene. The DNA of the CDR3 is TGTGCCAGCAGTAGGGGACTCATCAATGAGCAGTTCTTC. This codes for CASSRGLINEQFF.

CDR3 nucleotides: TGTGCCAGCAGCTTATACCACAAGAACACCGGGGAGCTGTTTTTT. Translation gives CASSLYHKNTGELFF. The rearrangement uses TRBV7-3 and TRBJ2-2; D uncertain. The CDR3 consists of 15 residues. Germline values: CDR1 SGHTA, CDR2 FQGTGA. Trimming left V 2 bases short and J 1 base short, with 8 bases between.

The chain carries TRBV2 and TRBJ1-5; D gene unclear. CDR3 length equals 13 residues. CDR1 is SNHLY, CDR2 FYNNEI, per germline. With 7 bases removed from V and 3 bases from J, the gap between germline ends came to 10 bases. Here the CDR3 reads CASTGEFNQPQHF. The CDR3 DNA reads TGTGCCAGCACCGGGGAATTCAATCAGCCCCAGCATTTT.

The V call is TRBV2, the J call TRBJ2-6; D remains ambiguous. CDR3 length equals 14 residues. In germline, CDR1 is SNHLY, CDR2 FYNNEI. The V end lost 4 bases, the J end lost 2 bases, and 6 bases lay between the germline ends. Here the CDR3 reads CASSGGTGANVLTF. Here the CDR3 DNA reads TGTGCCAGCAGTGGAGGTACTGGGGCCAACGTCCTGACTTTC.

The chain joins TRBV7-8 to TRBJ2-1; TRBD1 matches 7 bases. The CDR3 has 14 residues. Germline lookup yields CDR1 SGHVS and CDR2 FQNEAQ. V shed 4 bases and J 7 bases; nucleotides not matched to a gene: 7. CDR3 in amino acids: CASSSRQGRNEQFF. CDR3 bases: TGTGCCAGCAGCTCTCGACAGGGTCGGAATGAGCAGTTCTTC.

The CDR3 DNA follows: TGTGCCAGCAGCTTAGTCGGGAGAAGAGGCACAGATACGCAGTATTTT. Its protein product is CASSLVGRRGTDTQYF. The chain recombines TRBV7-8 with TRBJ2-3; D might be TRBD2 (6 bases). Trimming left V 1 base short and J 1 base short, with 12 bases between. Germline CDR1 reads SGHVS; CDR2 reads FQNEAQ. The CDR3 is 16 residues long. Together with reference TRBV7-8 and TRBJ2-3, the CDR3 gives the full variable domain: GAGVSQSPRYKVAKRGQDVALRCDPISGHVSLFWYQQALGQGPEFLTYFQNEAQLDKSGLPSDRFFAERPEGSVSTLKIQRTQQEDSAVYLCASSLVGRRGTDTQYFGPGTRLTVL.

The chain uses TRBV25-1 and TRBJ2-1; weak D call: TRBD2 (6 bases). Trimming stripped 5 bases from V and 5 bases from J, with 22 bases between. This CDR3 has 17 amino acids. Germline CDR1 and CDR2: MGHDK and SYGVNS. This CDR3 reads CASSSGRRGVGDNEQFF. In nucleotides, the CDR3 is TGTGCCAGCAGTTCTGGGAGGAGGGGCGTGGGAGACAATGAGCAGTTCTTC.

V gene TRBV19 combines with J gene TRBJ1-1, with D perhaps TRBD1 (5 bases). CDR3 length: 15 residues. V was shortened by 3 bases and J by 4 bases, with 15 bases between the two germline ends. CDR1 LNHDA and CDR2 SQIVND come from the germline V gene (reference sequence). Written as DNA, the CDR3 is TGTGCCAGTAGTATCATCGCGTCGGGGGGCACTGAAGCTTTCTTT. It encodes CASSIIASGGTEAFF.

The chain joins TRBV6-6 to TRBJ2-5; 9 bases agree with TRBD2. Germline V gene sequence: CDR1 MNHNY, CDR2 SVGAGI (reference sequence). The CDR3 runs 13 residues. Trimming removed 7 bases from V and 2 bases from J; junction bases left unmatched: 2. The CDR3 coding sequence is TGTGCCAGCACCCTAGCGGGGCAAGAGACCCAGTACTTC. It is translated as CASTLAGQETQYF.

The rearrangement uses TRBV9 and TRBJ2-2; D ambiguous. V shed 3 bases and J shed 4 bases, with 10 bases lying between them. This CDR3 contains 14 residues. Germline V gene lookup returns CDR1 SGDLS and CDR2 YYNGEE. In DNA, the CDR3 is TGTGCCAGCAGCGCCAGAATGGCCACCGGGGAGCTGTTTTTT. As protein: CASSARMATGELFF. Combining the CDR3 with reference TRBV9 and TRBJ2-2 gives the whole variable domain DSGVTQTPKHLITATGQRVTLRCSPRSGDLSVYWYQQSLDQGLQFLIQYYNGEERAKGNILERFSAQQFPDLHSELNLSSLELGDSALYFCASSARMATGELFFGEGSRLTVL.

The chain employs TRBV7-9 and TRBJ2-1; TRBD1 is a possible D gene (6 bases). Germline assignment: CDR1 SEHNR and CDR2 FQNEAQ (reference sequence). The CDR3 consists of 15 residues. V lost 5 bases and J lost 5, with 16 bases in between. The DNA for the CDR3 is TGTGCCAGCAGCCTAATGGGGGACACCAACAATGAGCAGTTCTTC. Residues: CASSLMGDTNNEQFF.

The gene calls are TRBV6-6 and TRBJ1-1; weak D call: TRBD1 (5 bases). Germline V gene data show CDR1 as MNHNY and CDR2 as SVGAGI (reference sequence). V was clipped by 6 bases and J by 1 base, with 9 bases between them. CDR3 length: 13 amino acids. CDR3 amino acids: CASSRQKNTEAFF. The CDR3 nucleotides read TGTGCCAGCAGCCGACAGAAGAACACTGAAGCTTTCTTT.

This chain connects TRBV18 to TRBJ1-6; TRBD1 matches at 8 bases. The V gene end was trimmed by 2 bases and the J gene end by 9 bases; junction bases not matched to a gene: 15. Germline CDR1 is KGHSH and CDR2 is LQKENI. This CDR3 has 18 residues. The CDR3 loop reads CASSPTRQGMTVSSPLHF. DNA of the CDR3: TGTGCCAGCTCACCAACTAGACAGGGGATGACGGTTAGTTCACCCCTCCACTTT.

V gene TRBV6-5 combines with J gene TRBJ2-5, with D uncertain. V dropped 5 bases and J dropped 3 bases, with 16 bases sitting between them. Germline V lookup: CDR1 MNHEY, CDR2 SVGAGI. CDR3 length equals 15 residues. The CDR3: CASSTPPGYEETQYF. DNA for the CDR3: TGTGCCAGCAGTACCCCCCCAGGCTACGAAGAGACCCAGTACTTC.

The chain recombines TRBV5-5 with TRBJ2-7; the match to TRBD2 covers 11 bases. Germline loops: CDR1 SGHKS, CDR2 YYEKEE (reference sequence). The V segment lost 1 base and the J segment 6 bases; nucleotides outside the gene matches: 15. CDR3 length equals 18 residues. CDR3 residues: CASSLSGSLAGGLSEQYF. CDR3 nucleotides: TGTGCCAGCAGCTTGTCAGGCAGTCTAGCGGGAGGCTTGAGCGAGCAGTACTTC. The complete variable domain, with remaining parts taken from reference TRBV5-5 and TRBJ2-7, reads DAGVTQSPTHLIKTRGQQVTLRCSPISGHKSVSWYQQVLGQGPQFIFQYYEKEERGRGNFPDRFSARQFPNYSSELNVNALLLGDSALYLCASSLSGSLAGGLSEQYFGPGTRLTVT.

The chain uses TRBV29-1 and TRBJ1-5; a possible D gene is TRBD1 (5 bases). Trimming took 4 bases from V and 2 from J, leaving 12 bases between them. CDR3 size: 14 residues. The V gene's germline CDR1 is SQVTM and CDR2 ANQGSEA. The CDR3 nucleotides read TGCAGCGTTGTGGAAGGGGCCGGCAATCAGCCCCAGCATTTT. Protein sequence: CSVVEGAGNQPQHF.

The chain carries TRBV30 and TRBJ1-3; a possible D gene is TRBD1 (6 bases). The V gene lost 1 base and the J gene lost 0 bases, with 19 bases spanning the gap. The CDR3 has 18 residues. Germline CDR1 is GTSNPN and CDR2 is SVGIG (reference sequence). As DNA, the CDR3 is TGTGCCTGGAGTGGAGAATACGGGACAACGAGCTCTGGAAACACCATATATTTT. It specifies CAWSGEYGTTSSGNTIYF.

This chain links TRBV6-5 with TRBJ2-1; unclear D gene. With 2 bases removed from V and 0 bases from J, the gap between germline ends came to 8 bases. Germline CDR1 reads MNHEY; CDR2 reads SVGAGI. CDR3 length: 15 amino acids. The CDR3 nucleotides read TGTGCCAGCAGTTACGCCGTCAGCTCCTACAATGAGCAGTTCTTC. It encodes CASSYAVSSYNEQFF.

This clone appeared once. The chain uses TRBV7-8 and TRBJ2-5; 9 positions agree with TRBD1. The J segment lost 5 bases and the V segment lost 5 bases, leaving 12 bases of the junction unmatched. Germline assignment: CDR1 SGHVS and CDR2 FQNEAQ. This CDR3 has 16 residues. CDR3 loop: CASSRRGTGKGETQYF. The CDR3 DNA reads TGTGCCAGCAGCCGGAGGGGGACAGGGAAGGGGGAGACCCAGTACTTC.

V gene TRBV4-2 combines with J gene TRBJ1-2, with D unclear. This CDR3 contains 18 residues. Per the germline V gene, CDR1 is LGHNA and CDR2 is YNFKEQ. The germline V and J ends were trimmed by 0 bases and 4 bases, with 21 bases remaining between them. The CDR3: CASSQDNPIGPVGYGYTF. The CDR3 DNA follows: TGTGCCAGCAGCCAAGATAACCCTATTGGGCCGGTGGGCTATGGCTACACCTTC.

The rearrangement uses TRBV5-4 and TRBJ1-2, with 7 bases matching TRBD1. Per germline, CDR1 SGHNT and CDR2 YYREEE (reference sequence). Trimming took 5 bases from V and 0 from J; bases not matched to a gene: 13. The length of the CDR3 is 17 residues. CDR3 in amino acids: CASRPGSGGSSNYGYTF. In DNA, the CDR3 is TGTGCCAGCAGGCCAGGTTCAGGGGGTTCATCTAACTATGGCTACACCTTC.

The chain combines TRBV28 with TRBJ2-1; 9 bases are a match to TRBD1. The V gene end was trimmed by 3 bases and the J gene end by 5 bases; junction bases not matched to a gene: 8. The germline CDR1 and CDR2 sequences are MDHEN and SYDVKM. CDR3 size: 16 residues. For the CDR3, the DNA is TGTGCCAGCAGTTTCTCCGGGACAGGGTTCAACAATGAGCAGTTCTTC. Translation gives CASSFSGTGFNNEQFF.

CDR3 sequence (DNA): TGTGCCAGCAGCCCTCCAGGGTGGGAGACCCAGTACTTC. As protein: CASSPPGWETQYF. The chain links TRBV5-8 to TRBJ2-5; TRBD1 is a possible D gene (5 bases). This CDR3 has 13 residues. Trimming pared 4 bases from V and 5 bases from J, leaving 12 bases between. Germline CDR1 reads SGHTS; CDR2 reads YDEGEE.

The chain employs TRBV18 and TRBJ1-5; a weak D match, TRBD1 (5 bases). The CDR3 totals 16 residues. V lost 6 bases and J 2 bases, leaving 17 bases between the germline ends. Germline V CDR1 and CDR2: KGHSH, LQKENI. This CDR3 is CASSRRGGEGNQPQHF. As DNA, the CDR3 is TGTGCCAGCTCCAGACGGGGGGGGGAGGGCAATCAGCCCCAGCATTTT.

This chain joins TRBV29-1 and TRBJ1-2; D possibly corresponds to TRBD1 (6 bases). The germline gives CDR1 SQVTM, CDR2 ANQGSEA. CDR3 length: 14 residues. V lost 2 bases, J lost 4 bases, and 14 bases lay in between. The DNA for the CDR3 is TGCAGCGTTGAACCACAGGGAGTAGGCTATGGCTACACCTTC. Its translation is CSVEPQGVGYGYTF.

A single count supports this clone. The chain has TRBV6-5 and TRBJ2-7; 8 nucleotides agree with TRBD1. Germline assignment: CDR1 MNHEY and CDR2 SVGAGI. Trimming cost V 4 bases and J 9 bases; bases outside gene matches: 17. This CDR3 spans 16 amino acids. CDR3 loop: CASSSEGRTGSIWQYF. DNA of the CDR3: TGTGCCAGCAGTTCCGAAGGGCGGACAGGGAGCATATGGCAGTACTTC.

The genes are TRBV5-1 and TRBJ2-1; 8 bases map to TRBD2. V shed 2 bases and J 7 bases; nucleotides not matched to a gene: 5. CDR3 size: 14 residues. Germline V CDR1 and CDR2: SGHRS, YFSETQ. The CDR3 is CASSLGASGNEQFF. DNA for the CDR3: TGCGCCAGCAGCTTAGGAGCTAGCGGGAATGAGCAGTTCTTC.

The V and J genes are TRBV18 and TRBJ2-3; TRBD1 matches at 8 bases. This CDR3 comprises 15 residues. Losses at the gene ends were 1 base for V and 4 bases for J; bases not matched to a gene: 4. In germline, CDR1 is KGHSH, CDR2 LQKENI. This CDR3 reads CASSPRAGGADTQYF. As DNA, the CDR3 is TGTGCCAGCTCACCACGTGCAGGGGGCGCAGATACGCAGTATTTT. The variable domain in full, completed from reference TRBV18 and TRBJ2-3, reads NAGVMQNPRHLVRRRGQEARLRCSPMKGHSHVYWYRQLPEEGLKFMVYLQKENIIDESGMPKERFSAEFPKEGPSILRIQQVVRGDSAAYFCASSPRAGGADTQYFGPGTRLTVL.

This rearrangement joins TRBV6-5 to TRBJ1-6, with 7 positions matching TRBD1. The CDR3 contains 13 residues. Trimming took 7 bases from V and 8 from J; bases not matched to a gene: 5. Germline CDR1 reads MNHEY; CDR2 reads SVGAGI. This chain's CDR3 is CASNDRVDSPLHF. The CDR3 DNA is TGTGCCAGCAACGACAGGGTAGATTCACCCCTCCACTTT.